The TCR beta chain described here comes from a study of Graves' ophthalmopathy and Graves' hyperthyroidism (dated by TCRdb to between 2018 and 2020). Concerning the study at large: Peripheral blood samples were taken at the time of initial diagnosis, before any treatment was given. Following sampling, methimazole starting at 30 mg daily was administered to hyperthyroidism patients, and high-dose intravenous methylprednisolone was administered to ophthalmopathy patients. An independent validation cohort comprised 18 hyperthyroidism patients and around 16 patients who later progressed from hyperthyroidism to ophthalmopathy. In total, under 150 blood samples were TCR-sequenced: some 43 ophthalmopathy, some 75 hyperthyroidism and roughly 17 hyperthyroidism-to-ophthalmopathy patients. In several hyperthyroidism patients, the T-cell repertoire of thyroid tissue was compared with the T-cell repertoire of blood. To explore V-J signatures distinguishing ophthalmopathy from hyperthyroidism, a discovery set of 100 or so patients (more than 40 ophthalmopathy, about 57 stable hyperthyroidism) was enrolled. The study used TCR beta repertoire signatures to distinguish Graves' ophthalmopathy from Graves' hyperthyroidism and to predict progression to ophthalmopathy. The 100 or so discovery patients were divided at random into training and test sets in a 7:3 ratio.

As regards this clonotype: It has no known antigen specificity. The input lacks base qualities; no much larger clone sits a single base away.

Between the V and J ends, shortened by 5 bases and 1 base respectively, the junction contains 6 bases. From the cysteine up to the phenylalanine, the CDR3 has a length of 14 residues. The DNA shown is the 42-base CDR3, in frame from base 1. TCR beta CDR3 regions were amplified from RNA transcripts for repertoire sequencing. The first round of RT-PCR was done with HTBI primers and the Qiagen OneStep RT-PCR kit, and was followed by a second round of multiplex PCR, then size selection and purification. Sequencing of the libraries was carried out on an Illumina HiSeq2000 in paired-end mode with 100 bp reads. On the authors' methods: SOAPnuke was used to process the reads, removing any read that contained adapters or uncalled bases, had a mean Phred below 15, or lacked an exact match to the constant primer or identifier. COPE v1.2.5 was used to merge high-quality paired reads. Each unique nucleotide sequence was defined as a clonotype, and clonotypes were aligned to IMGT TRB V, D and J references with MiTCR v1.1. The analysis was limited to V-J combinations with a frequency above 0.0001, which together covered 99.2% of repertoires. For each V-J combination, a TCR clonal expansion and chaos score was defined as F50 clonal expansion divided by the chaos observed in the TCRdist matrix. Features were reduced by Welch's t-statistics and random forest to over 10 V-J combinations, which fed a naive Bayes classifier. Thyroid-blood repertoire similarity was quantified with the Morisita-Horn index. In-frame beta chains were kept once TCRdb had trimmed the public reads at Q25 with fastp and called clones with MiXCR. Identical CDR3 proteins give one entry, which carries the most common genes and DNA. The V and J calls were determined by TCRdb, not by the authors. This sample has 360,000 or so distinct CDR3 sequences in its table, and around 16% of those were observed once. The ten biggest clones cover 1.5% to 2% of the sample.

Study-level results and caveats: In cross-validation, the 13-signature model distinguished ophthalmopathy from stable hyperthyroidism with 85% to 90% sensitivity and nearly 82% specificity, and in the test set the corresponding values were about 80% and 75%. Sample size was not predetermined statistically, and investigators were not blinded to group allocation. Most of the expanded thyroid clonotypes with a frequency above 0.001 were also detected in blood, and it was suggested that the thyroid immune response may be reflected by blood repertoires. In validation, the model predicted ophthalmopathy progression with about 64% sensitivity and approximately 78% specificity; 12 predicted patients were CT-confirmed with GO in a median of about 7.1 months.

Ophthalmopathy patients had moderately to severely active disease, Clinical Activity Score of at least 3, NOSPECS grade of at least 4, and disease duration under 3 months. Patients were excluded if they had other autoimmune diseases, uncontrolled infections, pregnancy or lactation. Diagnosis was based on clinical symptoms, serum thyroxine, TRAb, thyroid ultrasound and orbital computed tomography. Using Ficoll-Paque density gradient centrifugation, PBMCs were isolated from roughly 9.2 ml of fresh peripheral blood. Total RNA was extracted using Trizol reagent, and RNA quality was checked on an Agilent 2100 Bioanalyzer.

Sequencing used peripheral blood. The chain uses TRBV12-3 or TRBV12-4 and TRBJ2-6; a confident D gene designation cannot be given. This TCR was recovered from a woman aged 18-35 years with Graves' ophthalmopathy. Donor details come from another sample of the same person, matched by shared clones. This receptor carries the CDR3 CASSQNSGANVLTF. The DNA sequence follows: TGTGCCAGCAGTCAGAATTCTGGGGCCAACGTCCTGACTTTC.